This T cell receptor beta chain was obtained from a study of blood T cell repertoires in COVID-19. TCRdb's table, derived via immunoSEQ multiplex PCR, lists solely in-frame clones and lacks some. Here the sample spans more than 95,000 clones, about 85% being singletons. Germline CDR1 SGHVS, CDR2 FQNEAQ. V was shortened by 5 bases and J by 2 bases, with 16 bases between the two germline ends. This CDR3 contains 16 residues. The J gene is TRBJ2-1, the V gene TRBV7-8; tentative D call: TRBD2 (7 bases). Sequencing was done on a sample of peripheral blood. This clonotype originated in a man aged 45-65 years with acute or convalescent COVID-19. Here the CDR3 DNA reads TGTGCCAGCAGCCCAATGGGGGGGCAACCCTACAATGAGCAGTTCTTC. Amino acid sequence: CASSPMGGQPYNEQFF.